Below, 32 T cell receptor beta chains from the same sample are listed, as sequenced in a study of cytomegalovirus exposure and HLA in healthy donors (TCRdb year 2017). The library was generated by the immunoSEQ multiplex PCR assay. For the multiplex PCR, a mixture combining 60 forward primers for TCR Vbeta segments and 13 reverse primers for TCR Jbeta segments was used. Entries here come from immuneACCESS through TCRdb and include only in-frame sequences with V and J called. Some clones fail to appear in such tables; in the studies checked, an unresolved V gene covers under half of the shortfall, and the cause of the remainder is unknown. In this sample the table shows about 180,000 clones, around 80% of which occur a single time. Jointly, the top ten make up 1.5% to 2% of the sample. Sequencing was done on a sample of PBMCs. The receptors were sampled from a woman under 40 in good health and CMV-seronegative.

The chain uses TRBV10-3 and TRBJ2-2; D perhaps matches TRBD2 (5 bases). This CDR3 comprises 13 residues. From germline, CDR1 is ENHRY and CDR2 SYGVKD. Between the trimmed V and J ends, which lost 8 bases and 6 bases, there was a span of 13 bases. This chain's CDR3 is CAIRRVVAGELFF. As DNA, the CDR3 is TGTGCCATCCGGCGGGTGGTAGCCGGGGAGCTGTTTTTT.

J is TRBJ1-1 and V is TRBV6-1; no clear D gene. Germline values: CDR1 MNHNS, CDR2 SASEGT. Trimming took 8 bases from V and 1 from J, leaving 11 bases between them. The CDR3 length is 13 residues. The CDR3 DNA follows: TGTGCCAGCTGTCCCCAAGCGAACACTGAAGCTTTCTTT. This sequence encodes CASCPQANTEAFF.

This chain connects TRBV15 to TRBJ2-3; D gene ambiguous. The CDR3 spans 14 residues. The V and J ends lost 2 bases and 5 bases respectively, with 11 bases between them. Germline CDR1 and CDR2: LNHNV and YYDKDF (reference sequence). The CDR3 DNA reads TGTGCCACCAGCAGAAACCTACTCCGAGATACGCAGTATTTT. This translates into CATSRNLLRDTQYF.

V gene TRBV30 combines with J gene TRBJ2-1, with a tentative D call TRBD1 (6 bases). In germline, CDR1 is GTSNPN, CDR2 SVGIG (reference sequence). There are 14 residues in the CDR3. V gave up 0 bases and J gave up 2 bases, with 8 bases separating them. The CDR3 is CAWSVGGPYNEQFF. The CDR3 DNA sequence: TGTGCCTGGAGTGTAGGGGGTCCCTACAATGAGCAGTTCTTC.

V is TRBV29-1 and J is TRBJ2-2; 7 positions match TRBD1. With 3 bases clipped from V and 3 bases from J, the junction kept 4 bases outside the gene matches. The CDR3 is 14 residues long. The germline gives CDR1 SQVTM, CDR2 ANQGSEA. The CDR3 protein is CSVDGQVDTGELFF. The CDR3 nucleotides read TGCAGCGTTGACGGACAGGTTGACACCGGGGAGCTGTTTTTT.

V and J are TRBV4-2 and TRBJ1-4; perhaps TRBD1 as D (6 bases). The V gene's germline CDR1 is LGHNA and CDR2 YNFKEQ. The CDR3 totals 16 residues. Trimming left V 0 bases short and J 6 bases short, with 14 bases between. In nucleotides, the CDR3 is TGTGCCAGCAGCCAAGAAGGCAGGGCAGGGGATGAAAAACTGTTTTTT. Its translation: CASSQEGRAGDEKLFF.

V is TRBV6-1 and J is TRBJ1-1; 10 nucleotides line up with TRBD1. Germline V lookup: CDR1 MNHNS, CDR2 SASEGT. Germline trimming cut 7 bases from V and 4 bases from J; bases unmatched to any gene: 9. This CDR3 comprises 15 residues. CDR3 loop: CASTFAGQGTTEAFF. The CDR3 DNA sequence: TGTGCCAGCACTTTCGCGGGACAGGGGACCACTGAAGCTTTCTTT.

The rearrangement joins TRBV4-2 to TRBJ2-3; 7 nucleotides agree with TRBD1. The CDR3 is 15 residues long. Per the germline V gene, CDR1 is LGHNA and CDR2 is YNFKEQ. V lost 6 bases to trimming and J lost 4 bases; unmatched junction nucleotides: 10. CDR3 residues: CASRKDDRAADTQYF. The CDR3 nucleotides read TGTGCCAGCAGAAAAGACGACAGGGCCGCAGATACGCAGTATTTT.

This rearrangement joins TRBV6-5 to TRBJ2-7; 8 nucleotides line up with TRBD2. V shed 4 bases, J shed 3 bases, and the junction held 8 bases outside the gene matches. CDR1 and CDR2 (germline): MNHEY, SVGAGI. The CDR3 spans 15 residues. The CDR3 DNA reads as TGTGCCAGCAGTTCGGTCGGGGGGGCCTTCTACGAGCAGTACTTC. Translation gives CASSSVGGAFYEQYF.

This sequence joins TRBV15 and TRBJ1-5; a weak D match, TRBD1 (5 bases). Germline loops: CDR1 LNHNV, CDR2 YYDKDF (reference sequence). This CDR3 has 21 residues. V lost 1 base, J lost 1 base, and 26 bases lay in between. This CDR3 is CATSRGDPPGPREESNQPQHF. The DNA of the CDR3 is TGTGCCACCAGCAGAGGGGACCCGCCGGGACCCAGGGAGGAAAGCAATCAGCCCCAGCATTTT. The full variable domain, in which reference TRBV15 and TRBJ1-5 provide the parts outside the CDR3, is DAMVIQNPRYQVTQFGKPVTLSCSQTLNHNVMYWYQQKSSQAPKLLFHYYDKDFNNEADTPDNFQSRRPNTSFCFLDIRSPGLGDTAMYLCATSRGDPPGPREESNQPQHFGDGTRLSIL.

The chain combines TRBV20-1 with TRBJ2-7; D is undetermined. Germline V gene lookup returns CDR1 DFQATT and CDR2 SNEGSKA (reference sequence). CDR3 size: 11 residues. Trimming took 3 bases from V and 7 from J, leaving 10 bases between them. Here the CDR3 DNA reads TGCAGTGCTAGTTTGGTTGAGGAGCAGTACTTC. Protein sequence: CSASLVEEQYF.

The chain has TRBV9 and TRBJ1-4, with D maybe TRBD1 (5 bases). The CDR3 spans 14 residues. Trimming pared 3 bases from V and 7 bases from J, leaving 13 bases between. Per germline, CDR1 SGDLS and CDR2 YYNGEE. This CDR3 is CASSAGGVREKLFF. The CDR3 region has the DNA TGTGCCAGCAGCGCCGGGGGAGTTCGTGAAAAACTGTTTTTT.

The CDR3 DNA reads TGTGCCAGCAGTGAATTCTGGGCCCCTCCCGCAACTAATGAAAAACTGTTTTTT. Translated: CASSEFWAPPATNEKLFF. This chain links TRBV2 with TRBJ1-4; D remains ambiguous. Deletions cut 2 bases from V and 0 bases from J, with 16 bases between. The CDR3 runs to 18 residues. Germline V gene sequence: CDR1 SNHLY, CDR2 FYNNEI.

The chain carries TRBV2 and TRBJ2-1; D possibly uses TRBD1 or TRBD2 (7 bases each). CDR1 and CDR2 from the germline V gene are SNHLY and FYNNEI. There are 15 residues in the CDR3. V lost 10 bases and J lost 0, with 16 bases in between. CDR3 in amino acids: CAIRGGSLSYNEQFF. Written as DNA, the CDR3 is TGTGCCATCAGGGGGGGGTCCCTCTCCTACAATGAGCAGTTCTTC.

This chain connects TRBV29-1 to TRBJ1-1; TRBD1 aligns across 7 bases. The CDR3 has 16 residues. From germline, CDR1 is SQVTM and CDR2 ANQGSEA. With V trimmed by 6 bases and J by 0 bases, 13 bases remained unmatched. The CDR3 DNA reads as TGCAGCGTCGACGTCGTCGGAGGGGGCTTGAACACTGAAGCTTTCTTT. It yields the protein CSVDVVGGGLNTEAFF.

The chain links TRBV7-2 to TRBJ1-1; a weak D match, TRBD1 (5 bases). Germline CDR1 and CDR2: SGHTA and FQGNSA. The CDR3 loop spans 14 amino acids. The ends were cut back, 8 bases at V and 4 bases at J, with 17 bases in the middle. CDR3 sequence reads: CASRGINGGTEAFF. For the CDR3, the DNA is TGTGCCAGCCGGGGCATAAACGGGGGCACTGAAGCTTTCTTT.

This clone appeared a single time. V gene TRBV7-9 combines with J gene TRBJ2-6; 8 bases fit TRBD1. The trim removed 7 bases at V and 0 bases at J, leaving 14 bases unmatched. This CDR3 is built from 19 residues. Germline V gene sequence: CDR1 SEHNR, CDR2 FQNEAQ (reference sequence). The CDR3 DNA is TGTGCCAGCAACCAGTTGGTTGGGACAGGTCACTCTGGGGCCAACGTCCTGACTTTC. It codes for CASNQLVGTGHSGANVLTF.

This chain joins TRBV10-1 and TRBJ2-5; a possible D gene is TRBD2 (6 bases). The CDR3 runs to 14 residues. CDR1 is WNHNN and CDR2 is SYGVQD in the germline V gene (reference sequence). V lost 5 bases, J lost 9 bases, and 19 bases lay in between. The CDR3 loop reads CASSNTGTVPPQYF. The CDR3 coding sequence is TGCGCCAGCAGTAACACCGGGACTGTTCCCCCCCAGTACTTC.

V and J are TRBV4-2 and TRBJ1-4; 7 nucleotides match TRBD1. The trim removed 9 bases at V and 7 bases at J, leaving 8 bases unmatched. The CDR3 spans 13 residues. The germline CDR1 and CDR2 sequences are LGHNA and YNFKEQ. The CDR3 region has the DNA TGTGCCAGACTCCGGCACAGGGGTGAAAAACTGTTTTTT. It specifies CARLRHRGEKLFF.

This clone was picked up a small number of times. This chain links TRBV7-2 with TRBJ1-3; a weak D match, TRBD1 (5 bases). The CDR3 is 12 residues long. The germline V and J ends were trimmed by 8 bases and 1 base, with 6 bases remaining between them. Per germline, CDR1 SGHTA and CDR2 FQGNSA. For the CDR3, the DNA is TGTGCCAGCCGGGGGTCTGGAAACACCATATATTTT. It is translated as CASRGSGNTIYF.

Note on this clone: Other DNA sequences in the same sample also yield this CDR3. The chain links TRBV5-4 to TRBJ2-3, with 7 nucleotides matching TRBD2. The CDR3 spans 15 residues. Germline lookup yields CDR1 SGHNT and CDR2 YYREEE (reference sequence). The ends lost 0 bases at V and 2 bases at J; junction bases unmatched: 3. This chain's CDR3 is CASSLGLADTDTQYF. CDR3 sequence (DNA): TGTGCCAGCAGCTTGGGACTAGCAGACACAGATACGCAGTATTTT.

This clone was seen once. The V gene is TRBV19, the J gene TRBJ2-7; D is unclear. Germline V gene lookup returns CDR1 LNHDA and CDR2 SQIVND (reference sequence). Trimming stripped 5 bases from V and 3 bases from J, with 8 bases between. The CDR3 spans 12 residues. CDR3 DNA: TGTGCCAGTAGTGCAGAAAACTACGAGCAGTACTTC. This gives the protein CASSAENYEQYF.

The chain combines TRBV5-4 with TRBJ2-1; TRBD2 agrees at 13 bases. V dropped 3 bases and J dropped 15; count of bases not matched to a gene: 9. CDR3 size: 14 residues. Germline assignment: CDR1 SGHNT and CDR2 YYREEE (reference sequence). CDR3 bases: TGTGCCAGCAGCTCGACTAGCGGGGGGTCCCCCCCGTTCTTC. Its translation is CASSSTSGGSPPFF.

This chain uses TRBV4-1 with TRBJ2-2; D is perhaps TRBD2 (5 bases). The germline V gene encodes CDR1 MGHRA and CDR2 YSYEKL. The CDR3 sequence is 16 residues long. V lost 2 bases, J lost 0 bases, and 10 bases lay in between. In DNA, the CDR3 is TGCGCCAGCAGCCAACCGGGGTACCCGAACACCGGGGAGCTGTTTTTT. Protein product: CASSQPGYPNTGELFF.

The chain has TRBV6-6 and TRBJ2-4; 7 bases line up with TRBD1. CDR1 is MNHNY and CDR2 is SVGAGI in the germline V gene (reference sequence). CDR3 length: 15 amino acids. V lost 4 bases and J lost 11; bases outside the gene matches: 14. The CDR3 nucleotides read TGTGCCAGCAGTTCCGTGGACAGGCTCGAAACGCTTCAGTACTTC. Translated: CASSSVDRLETLQYF.

The rearrangement links TRBV4-3 to TRBJ2-1, with TRBD2 matching 9 bases. V shed 0 bases, J shed 7 bases, and the junction held 13 bases outside the gene matches. Germline-derived CDR1 and CDR2 are LGHNA and YSLEER. The CDR3 runs 18 residues. The CDR3 here is CASSQDLSAGGPGNEQFF. The CDR3 region has the DNA TGCGCCAGCAGCCAAGACCTATCTGCGGGGGGGCCGGGGAATGAGCAGTTCTTC.

This clone turned up a few times. This chain uses TRBV7-2 with TRBJ2-7; TRBD2 agrees at 14 bases. Germline V gene sequence: CDR1 SGHTA, CDR2 FQGNSA. This CDR3 has 16 residues. Trimming removed 4 bases from V and 2 bases from J; junction bases left unmatched: 4. The DNA of the CDR3 is TGTGCCAGCAGCTGGACTAGCGGGGGGCTCCCCTACGAGCAGTACTTC. This gives the protein CASSWTSGGLPYEQYF.

A remark on this clone: This specimen includes other DNA sequences encoding the same CDR3. This sequence joins TRBV5-1 and TRBJ1-1, with a weak D call TRBD1 (6 bases). This CDR3 has 15 amino acids. Trimming left V 0 bases short and J 1 base short, with 10 bases between. The germline V gene has CDR1 SGHRS and CDR2 YFSETQ. The DNA for the CDR3 is TGCGCCAGCAGCTTGGCGGGGGGGGCGAACACTGAAGCTTTCTTT. It yields the protein CASSLAGGANTEAFF.

This chain joins TRBV7-6 and TRBJ1-1, with 7 nucleotides matching TRBD1. The CDR3 consists of 14 residues. Germline V lookup: CDR1 SGHVS, CDR2 FNYEAQ. The V gene end was trimmed by 0 bases and the J gene end by 4 bases; junction bases not matched to a gene: 2. DNA of the CDR3: TGTGCCAGCAGCTTAGCGCAGGGGGGCACTGAAGCTTTCTTT. As protein: CASSLAQGGTEAFF. Based on the CDR3 plus reference TRBV7-6 and TRBJ1-1, the full variable domain is GAGVSQSPRYKVTKRGQDVALRCDPISGHVSLYWYRQALGQGPEFLTYFNYEAQQDKSGLPNDRFSAERPEGSISTLTIQRTEQRDSAMYRCASSLAQGGTEAFFGQGTRLTVV.

The sample holds one count of this clone. The chain couples TRBV29-1 to TRBJ1-2; unclear D gene. Per germline, CDR1 SQVTM and CDR2 ANQGSEA. The CDR3 has 13 residues. The ends were cut back, 6 bases at V and 2 bases at J, with 13 bases in the middle. CDR3 nucleotide sequence: TGCAGCGTCGCTACGACGGGGAACTATGGCTACACCTTC. Amino acid sequence: CSVATTGNYGYTF.

This sequence joins TRBV6-1 and TRBJ1-1, with D perhaps matching TRBD1 (6 bases). This CDR3 spans 18 amino acids. Germline CDR1 is MNHNS and CDR2 is SASEGT. V lost 3 bases and J lost 3, with 23 bases in between. The CDR3 coding sequence is TGTGCCAGCAGTGAGGAAGGGGGGGGACTCTCTCGGGACACTGAAGCTTTCTTT. Translated, it gives CASSEEGGGLSRDTEAFF.

V usage is TRBV7-6 and J usage is TRBJ2-7, with D maybe TRBD2 (6 bases). Between the trimmed V and J ends, which lost 4 bases and 6 bases, there was a span of 22 bases. The CDR3 totals 16 residues. CDR1 SGHVS and CDR2 FNYEAQ come from the germline V gene. CDR3 sequence (DNA): TGTGCCAGCAGCTGGGGAGAGACTAGTCGGCGCAGCGAGCAGTACTTC. It translates to CASSWGETSRRSEQYF.